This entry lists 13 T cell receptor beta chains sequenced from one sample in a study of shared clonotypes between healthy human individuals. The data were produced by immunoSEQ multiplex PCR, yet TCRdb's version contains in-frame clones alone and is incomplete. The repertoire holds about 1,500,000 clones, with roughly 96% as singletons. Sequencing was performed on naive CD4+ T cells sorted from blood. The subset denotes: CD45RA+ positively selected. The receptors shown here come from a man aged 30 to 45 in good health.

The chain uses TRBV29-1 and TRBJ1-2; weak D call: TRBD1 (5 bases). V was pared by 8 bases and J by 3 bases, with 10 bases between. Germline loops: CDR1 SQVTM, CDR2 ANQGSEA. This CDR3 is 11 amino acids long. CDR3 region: CSLGGDYGYTF. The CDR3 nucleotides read TGCAGCCTGGGAGGGGACTATGGCTACACCTTC.

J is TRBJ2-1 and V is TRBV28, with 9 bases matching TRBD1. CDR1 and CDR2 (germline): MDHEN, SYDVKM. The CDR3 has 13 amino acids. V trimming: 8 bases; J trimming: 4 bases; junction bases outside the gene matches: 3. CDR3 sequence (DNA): TGTGCCAGCGGGACAGGGAGTTACAATGAGCAGTTCTTC. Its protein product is CASGTGSYNEQFF. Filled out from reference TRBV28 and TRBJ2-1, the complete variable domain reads DVKVTQSSRYLVKRTGEKVFLECVQDMDHENMFWYRQDPGLGLRLIYFSYDVKMKEKGDIPEGYSVSREKKERFSLILESASTNQTSMYLCASGTGSYNEQFFGPGTRLTVL.

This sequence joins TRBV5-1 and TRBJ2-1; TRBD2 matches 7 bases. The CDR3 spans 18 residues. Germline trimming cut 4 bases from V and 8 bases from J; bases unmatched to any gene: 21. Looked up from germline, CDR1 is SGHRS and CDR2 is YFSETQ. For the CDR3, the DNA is TGCGCCAGCAGCCCACGGGAGGCCGCTCTCCCAATAACCGATGAGCAGTTCTTC. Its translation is CASSPREAALPITDEQFF.

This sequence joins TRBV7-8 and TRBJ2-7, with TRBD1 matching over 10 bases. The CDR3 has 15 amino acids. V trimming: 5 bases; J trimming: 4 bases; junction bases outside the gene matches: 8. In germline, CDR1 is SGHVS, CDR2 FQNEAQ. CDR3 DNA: TGTGCCAGCAGCCCCTATCGGGACAGGGGATACGAGCAGTACTTC. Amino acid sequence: CASSPYRDRGYEQYF.

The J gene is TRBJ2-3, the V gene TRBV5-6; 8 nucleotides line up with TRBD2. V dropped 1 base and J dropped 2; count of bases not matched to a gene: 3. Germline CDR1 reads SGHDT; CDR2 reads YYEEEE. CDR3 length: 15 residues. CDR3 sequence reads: CASSLRGGNTDTQYF. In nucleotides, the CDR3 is TGTGCCAGCAGCTTGCGCGGGGGGAACACAGATACGCAGTATTTT.

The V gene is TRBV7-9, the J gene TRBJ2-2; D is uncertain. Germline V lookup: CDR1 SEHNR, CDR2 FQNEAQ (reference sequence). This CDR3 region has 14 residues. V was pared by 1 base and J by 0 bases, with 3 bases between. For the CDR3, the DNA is TGTGCCAGCAGCTTAGAGGCGAACACCGGGGAGCTGTTTTTT. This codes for CASSLEANTGELFF.

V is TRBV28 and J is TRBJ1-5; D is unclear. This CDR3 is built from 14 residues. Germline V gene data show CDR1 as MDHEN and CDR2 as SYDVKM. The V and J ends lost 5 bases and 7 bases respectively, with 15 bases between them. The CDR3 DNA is TGTGCCAGCAGTCCCACCTTTCGCGGCCAGCCCCAGCATTTT. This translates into CASSPTFRGQPQHF.

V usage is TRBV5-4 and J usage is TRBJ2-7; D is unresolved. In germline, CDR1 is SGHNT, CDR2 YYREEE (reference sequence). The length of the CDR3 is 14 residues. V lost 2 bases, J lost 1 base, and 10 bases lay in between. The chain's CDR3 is CASSFSAASYEQYF. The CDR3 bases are TGTGCCAGCAGCTTTTCCGCAGCATCCTACGAGCAGTACTTC.

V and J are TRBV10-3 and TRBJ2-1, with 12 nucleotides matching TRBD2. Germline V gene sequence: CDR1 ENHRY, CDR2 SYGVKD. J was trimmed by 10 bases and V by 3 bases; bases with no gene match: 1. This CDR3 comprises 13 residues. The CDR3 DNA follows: TGTGCCATCAGTGAACTAGCGGGAGGCGAGCAGTTCTTC. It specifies CAISELAGGEQFF.

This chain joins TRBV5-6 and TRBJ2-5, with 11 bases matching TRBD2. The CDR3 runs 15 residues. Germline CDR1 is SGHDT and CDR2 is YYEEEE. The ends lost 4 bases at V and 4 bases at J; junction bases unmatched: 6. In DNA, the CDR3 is TGTGCCAGCAGCATACTAGCGGGAGTTTCAGAGACCCAGTACTTC. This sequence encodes CASSILAGVSETQYF.

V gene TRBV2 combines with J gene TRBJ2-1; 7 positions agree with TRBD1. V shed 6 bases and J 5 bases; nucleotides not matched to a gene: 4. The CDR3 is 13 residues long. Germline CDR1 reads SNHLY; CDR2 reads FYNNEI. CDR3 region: CASRKTGNNEQFF. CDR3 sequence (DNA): TGTGCCAGCAGGAAGACAGGGAACAATGAGCAGTTCTTC.

The chain's CDR3 is CASTLLTGINQPQHF. CDR3 coding DNA: TGTGCCAGCACCCTCCTGACAGGGATAAATCAGCCCCAGCATTTT. J is TRBJ1-5 and V is TRBV28, with TRBD1 matching 7 bases. The CDR3 consists of 15 residues. Trimming took 7 bases from V and 4 from J; bases not matched to a gene: 10. Germline assignment: CDR1 MDHEN and CDR2 SYDVKM.

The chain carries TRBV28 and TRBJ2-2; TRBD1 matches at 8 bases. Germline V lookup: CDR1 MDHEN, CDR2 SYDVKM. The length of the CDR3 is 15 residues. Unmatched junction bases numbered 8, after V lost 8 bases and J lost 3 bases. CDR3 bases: TGTGCCAGCTTAGGACAGGGACGAGACACCGGGGAGCTGTTTTTT. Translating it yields CASLGQGRDTGELFF.